Below, one TCR beta chain is given with its context. Compared with germline, one end of the junction differs, possibly owing to a read error. Germline lookup yields CDR1 PRHDT and CDR2 FYEKMQ (reference sequence). This CDR3 comprises 15 residues. The source of the sample is a study of kidney transplant recipient with SARS-CoV-2 infection. TCRdb re-called the reads with MiXCR, one entry per CDR3 protein. This sample has fewer than 250,000 distinct CDR3 sequences; under 30% occur once, and the top ten carry roughly 7.3%. This chain joins TRBV13 and TRBJ1-1, with no clear D. This TCR derives from a male patient younger than 45 who had COVID-19 and was a kidney transplant recipient. Some T cells may have come from the graft donor. The sequenced sample was a blood sample, obtained at baseline and on day 111 from a kidney transplant recipient. The CDR3 region has the DNA TGTACCAGCAGCCATCCCCGAGGGTCGGACACTGAAGCTTTCTTT. It specifies CTSSHPRGSDTEAFF.